The clone carrying this T cell receptor beta chain was counted once. What it recognizes is unknown. This table comes from immunoSEQ multiplex PCR, and its TCRdb copy is limited to in-frame clones, with some not included. The data contain about 99,000 clones, almost 90% of them singletons. The data originate from a study of radiotherapy plus CTLA-4 blockade in lung cancer. About the research overall: Objective responses were observed in 15% to 20% of patients, and disease control was achieved by roughly 31%.

General study points: Subsequent to radiotherapy plus ipilimumab, tumor-derived TCR clones underwent expansion in blood. Dynamics of early blood T cell clones, together with interferon-beta, were reportedly the best predictors of response.

V lost 8 bases to trimming and J lost 5 bases, with 7 bases between them. Germline V gives CDR1 SNHLY, CDR2 FYNNEI. The CDR3 loop spans 11 amino acids. Sample: peripheral blood, taken from a patient treated with radiotherapy plus ipilimumab. V gene TRBV2 combines with J gene TRBJ2-1; D is unclear. The clonotype originates from a human donor with non-small cell lung cancer that progressed on radiotherapy plus ipilimumab. CDR3 residues: CASVPDNEQFF. CDR3 bases: TGTGCCAGCGTTCCTGACAATGAGCAGTTCTTC.